The text below deals with one T cell receptor beta chain. V shed 5 bases and J shed 6 bases, with 17 bases lying between them. The CDR3 is 15 amino acids. Per the germline V gene, CDR1 is MNHEY and CDR2 is SVGAGI. This sample was included in a study of siplizumab effects on memory and regulatory T cells. Sequencing was performed with immunoSEQ multiplex PCR; in TCRdb, only in-frame clones are kept and a portion is missing. The table has about 100,000 clones, around 92% seen once. The sequenced sample was CD4+ T cells sorted from blood. The chain has TRBV6-5 and TRBJ2-1; a possible D gene is TRBD2 (6 bases). The sequence was collected from a human donor in good health. Some clones in this sample may be carry-over from other donors' samples. CDR3 nucleotide sequence: TGTGCCAGCAGTCGCTGGGTAGCGGTACGCAATGAGCAGTTCTTC. It encodes CASSRWVAVRNEQFF.